The entry below gives a single T cell receptor beta chain sequence along with its context. What it recognizes is unknown. Using immunoSEQ multiplex PCR, the repertoire was profiled, and TCRdb retains in-frame clones only, with some absent. The sample lists fewer than 1.6 million clones; approximately 98.5% were seen once. This record belongs to a study of shared clonotypes between healthy human individuals. Study-level results: Compared with memory subsets, naive subsets generally had larger estimated richness. Several donors had around 5% of their naive CD4 clonotypes in common.

All donors qualified as healthy HIV-negative adults and had experienced no recent acute infections or vaccinations. A split of CD4+ cells into CD45RA+ naive and CD45RA-negative memory subsets was performed. In germline, CDR1 is DFQATT, CDR2 SNEGSKA (reference sequence). V gave up 1 base and J gave up 6 bases, with 6 bases separating them. This CDR3 region has 11 residues. Material: naive CD4+ T cells sorted from blood. Subset defined: CD45RA+ positively selected. The genes are TRBV20-1 and TRBJ1-1; D gene unclear. The TCR originated in a man in his thirties or forties in good health. CDR3 DNA: TGCAGTGCTAGAGCAGACTCTGAAGCTTTCTTT. Translated: CSARADSEAFF.